These T cell receptor beta chains were read from a single sample in a study of T cells after posttransplantation cyclophosphamide. The assay was immunoSEQ multiplex PCR, and TCRdb's table has in-frame clones only and misses some. The sample comprises about 2,500 clones, roughly four fifths of which are singletons, and around a fifth rests with the top ten. The sample comprised PBMCs. Receptors were obtained from a young man with a blood cancer, CMV-positive, and with a related stem cell donor. Each CDR3 is given with its conserved first and last residue. A D gene is named only where the DNA matches it firmly. Clone size is stated in some rows and not others, as once, few, many or a class when expanded.

D gene	V gene	J gene	clone size	CDR3 DNA	CDR3 protein
-	TRBV21-1	TRBJ2-3	once	TGTGCCAGCAGCAAAGGGGTAGCGACAGGGGGCACAGATACGCAGTATTTT	CASSKGVATGGTDTQYF
TRBD2	TRBV5-1	TRBJ2-3	-	TGCGCCAGCAGCCTCCGGGGGGGTATAACAGATACGCAGTATTTT	CASSLRGGITDTQYF
-	TRBV2	TRBJ2-7	-	TGTGCCAGCAGTCCGGACAACTCCTACGAGCAGTACTTC	CASSPDNSYEQYF
-	TRBV5-1	TRBJ2-7	-	TGCGCCAGCAGCTTGGCACAGGGACTAAGCTCCTACGAGCAGTACTTC	CASSLAQGLSSYEQYF
-	TRBV5-4	TRBJ2-3	few	TGTGCCAGCAGCTTGGGGGGGCGGGTCGATGGAGATACGCAGTATTTT	CASSLGGRVDGDTQYF
TRBD1	TRBV19	TRBJ1-2	-	TGTGCCAGTAGTATTTCCGCAGGGGGAAACTATGGCTACACCTTC	CASSISAGGNYGYTF
-	TRBV5-1	TRBJ2-5	once	TGCGCCAGCAGCTTTGGAGCTCAAGAGACCCAGTACTTC	CASSFGAQETQYF
-	TRBV15	TRBJ2-3	-	TGTGCCACCAGCAGAGACCATCGGACTATTAGCCCAGATACGCAGTATTTT	CATSRDHRTISPDTQYF
-	TRBV5-4	TRBJ1-1	-	TGTGCCAGCAGCTTGGAGCAGCTTGGGGCGAACACTGAAGCTTTCTTT	CASSLEQLGANTEAFF
-	TRBV19	TRBJ1-1	-	TGTGCCAGTAGTACAGGGAACACTGAAGCTTTCTTT	CASSTGNTEAFF
-	TRBV6-6	TRBJ2-7	large	TGTGCCAGCAGTTACCAGGGGCCCAACGAGCAGTACTTC	CASSYQGPNEQYF
TRBD1	TRBV4-3	TRBJ1-2	once	TGCGCCAGCAGCCAAGTTATGGGACAGGGCCCTCTCTATGGCTACACCTTC	CASSQVMGQGPLYGYTF
-	TRBV7-9	TRBJ1-2	-	TGTGCCAGCAGTTCCGGGATTTACTATGGCTACACCTTC	CASSSGIYYGYTF
TRBD2	TRBV2	TRBJ2-1	-	TGTGCCAGCAGCCGGACTAGTGGTCAAAGCGCGTCCTACAATGAGCAGTTCTTC	CASSRTSGQSASYNEQFF
-	TRBV20-1	TRBJ2-5	-	TGCAGTGCTAGAGATACGGGGACCCAGTACTTC	CSARDTGTQYF
TRBD1	TRBV5-1	TRBJ1-6	-	TGCGCCAGCAGCTTCACGACAGGGGAATATTCACCCCTCCACTTT	CASSFTTGEYSPLHF
TRBD2	TRBV5-1	TRBJ2-3	once	TGCGCCAGCAGCCAGGGAGGGGGCACAGATACGCAGTATTTT	CASSQGGGTDTQYF
-	TRBV18	TRBJ1-4	-	TGTGCCAGCTCACCTGTCGTGAGTGAAAAACTGTTTTTT	CASSPVVSEKLFF